A single sample is the source of the 12 T cell receptor beta chains below, sequenced in a study of blood T cell repertoires in COVID-19. The assay was immunoSEQ multiplex PCR, and TCRdb's table has in-frame clones only and misses some. Counted here are 390,000 or so clones, approximately 87% occurring once; the ten biggest clones make up roughly a tenth. Sequenced: PBMCs or T cells enriched from blood (not recorded which). All receptors come from a woman aged 50 to 60 who had recovered from COVID-19.

The chain carries TRBV28 and TRBJ1-6; 8 nucleotides line up with TRBD1. Trimming removed 5 bases from V and 9 bases from J; junction bases left unmatched: 9. The length of the CDR3 is 15 residues. Germline V gene data show CDR1 as MDHEN and CDR2 as SYDVKM. The CDR3 nucleotides read TGTGCCAGCAGTCCCCCGGGACAGGCATCTTCACCCCTCCACTTT. The encoded protein is CASSPPGQASSPLHF.

This rearrangement joins TRBV2 to TRBJ2-3; weak D call: TRBD2 (6 bases). CDR1 is SNHLY, CDR2 FYNNEI, per germline. The CDR3 covers 15 residues. V lost 7 bases, J lost 2 bases, and 16 bases lay in between. The CDR3 DNA follows: TGTGCCAGCAATCTGGCTGGCGGGATCACAGATACGCAGTATTTT. Translated: CASNLAGGITDTQYF.

This clone was observed a few times. V is TRBV19 and J is TRBJ1-2; TRBD1 is a possible D gene (6 bases). CDR1 and CDR2 from the germline V gene are LNHDA and SQIVND (reference sequence). V was shortened by 3 bases and J by 3 bases, with 8 bases between the two germline ends. CDR3 length: 13 residues. CDR3: CASSMDSYYGYTF. DNA of the CDR3: TGTGCCAGTAGTATGGACAGTTACTATGGCTACACCTTC. The full variable domain, completed using reference TRBV19 and TRBJ1-2, is DGGITQSPKYLFRKEGQNVTLSCEQNLNHDAMYWYRQDPGQGLRLIYYSQIVNDFQKGDIAEGYSVSREKKESFPLTVTSAQKNPTAFYLCASSMDSYYGYTFGSGTRLTVV.

This clone appeared a single time. The chain recombines TRBV9 with TRBJ2-1, with TRBD1 matching over 7 bases. The CDR3 length is 16 residues. Per germline, CDR1 SGDLS and CDR2 YYNGEE. The V gene end was trimmed by 3 bases and the J gene end by 4 bases; junction bases not matched to a gene: 10. CDR3: CASSGRDSVDYNEQFF. Written as DNA, the CDR3 is TGTGCCAGCAGCGGACGGGACAGTGTCGATTACAATGAGCAGTTCTTC.

This clone was found once. The genes are TRBV29-1 and TRBJ1-1; tentative D call: TRBD1 (6 bases). In germline, CDR1 is SQVTM, CDR2 ANQGSEA. Trimming removed 4 bases from V and 4 bases from J, with 10 bases in between. The length of the CDR3 is 12 residues. The CDR3 DNA reads as TGCAGCGTTGGGCAGGGGAGCACTGAAGCTTTCTTT. Translation: CSVGQGSTEAFF. Combining the CDR3 with reference TRBV29-1 and TRBJ1-1 gives the whole variable domain SAVISQKPSRDICQRGTSLTIQCQVDSQVTMMFWYRQQPGQSLTLIATANQGSEATYESGFVIDKFPISRPNLTFSTLTVSNMSPEDSSIYLCSVGQGSTEAFFGQGTRLTVV.

The rearrangement joins TRBV15 to TRBJ2-1; maybe TRBD1 (6 bases). The ends were cut back, 0 bases at V and 2 bases at J, with 8 bases in the middle. The germline CDR1 and CDR2 sequences are LNHNV and YYDKDF (reference sequence). The CDR3 consists of 15 residues. The CDR3 spells CATSRDRGTYNEQFF. The CDR3 DNA is TGTGCCACCAGCAGAGACAGGGGTACCTACAATGAGCAGTTCTTC.

In this sample, this clone turned up once. The chain combines TRBV6-4 with TRBJ2-4, with a weak D call TRBD1 (6 bases). V lost 7 bases to trimming and J lost 0 bases, with 13 bases between them. In germline, CDR1 is MRHNA, CDR2 SNTAGT. The CDR3 runs 15 residues. The CDR3 loop is CASTRQDLAKNIQYF. The CDR3 DNA reads TGTGCCAGCACCAGACAGGACCTAGCCAAAAACATTCAGTACTTC.

This clone has just a few counts. J is TRBJ2-3 and V is TRBV28, with 8 bases aligning to TRBD2. CDR1 and CDR2 from the germline V gene are MDHEN and SYDVKM. This CDR3 has 17 residues. Trimming cost V 6 bases and J 1 base; bases outside gene matches: 12. CDR3 sequence reads: CASSPPSGGRGTDTQYF. CDR3 sequence (DNA): TGTGCCAGCAGCCCGCCCAGCGGGGGCCGAGGCACAGATACGCAGTATTTT.

This clone was recorded only once. This chain joins TRBV28 and TRBJ2-1, with D maybe TRBD2 (6 bases). This CDR3 region has 15 residues. Germline V CDR1 and CDR2: MDHEN, SYDVKM. V lost 4 bases, J lost 0 bases, and 10 bases lay in between. The CDR3 is CASSSPGSSYNEQFF. The CDR3 nucleotides read TGTGCCAGCAGTTCTCCCGGGAGCTCCTACAATGAGCAGTTCTTC.

This clone occurred a few times. This chain links TRBV6-5 with TRBJ2-2; TRBD1 aligns across 9 bases. Germline values: CDR1 MNHEY, CDR2 SVGAGI. This CDR3 has 14 amino acids. Trimming removed 11 bases from V and 4 bases from J; junction bases left unmatched: 8. As DNA, the CDR3 is TGTGCCTCCATACAGGGGGCGAGCACCGGGGAGCTGTTTTTT. As protein: CASIQGASTGELFF.

The chain recombines TRBV6-5 with TRBJ2-1; 7 bases line up with TRBD2. The CDR3 is made up of 15 amino acids. Germline CDR1 and CDR2: MNHEY and SVGAGI. J lost 2 bases, V lost 4 bases, and 5 bases had no gene match. CDR3 in amino acids: CASSWGSGPYNEQFF. The DNA of the CDR3 is TGTGCCAGCAGTTGGGGTAGCGGGCCCTACAATGAGCAGTTCTTC.

The V and J genes are TRBV5-8 and TRBJ1-6, with 8 positions matching TRBD1. CDR3 size: 15 residues. Germline assignment: CDR1 SGHTS and CDR2 YDEGEE. With 4 bases clipped from V and 9 bases from J, the junction kept 9 bases outside the gene matches. CDR3 sequence reads: CASSRPGQDFSPLHF. The CDR3 bases are TGTGCCAGCAGCAGACCGGGACAGGACTTTTCACCCCTCCACTTT.